This T cell receptor (beta chain) was sequenced for a study of T cells in Graves' hyperthyroidism and ophthalmopathy. This clonotype showed up many times. Amplification targeted TCR beta CDR3 regions from RNA transcripts. The TCR CDR3 was amplified in a first-round RT-PCR using the HTBI primer set. TCRdb called the multiplex PCR reads again in MiXCR, with one record for every CDR3 protein. Among about 290,000 distinct CDR3 sequences listed, 15% to 20% were seen once. Per the germline V gene, CDR1 is MDHEN and CDR2 is SYDVKM. Trimming cost V 3 bases and J 0 bases, with 9 bases left between them. The CDR3 consists of 15 residues.

Sequencing used blood. The J gene is TRBJ1-5, the V gene TRBV28; D is possibly TRBD1 (6 bases). The receptor was isolated from an older woman with Graves' ophthalmopathy. CDR3: CASSLIQGSNQPQHF. In DNA, the CDR3 is TGTGCCAGCAGTTTGATACAGGGTAGCAATCAGCCCCAGCATTTT.